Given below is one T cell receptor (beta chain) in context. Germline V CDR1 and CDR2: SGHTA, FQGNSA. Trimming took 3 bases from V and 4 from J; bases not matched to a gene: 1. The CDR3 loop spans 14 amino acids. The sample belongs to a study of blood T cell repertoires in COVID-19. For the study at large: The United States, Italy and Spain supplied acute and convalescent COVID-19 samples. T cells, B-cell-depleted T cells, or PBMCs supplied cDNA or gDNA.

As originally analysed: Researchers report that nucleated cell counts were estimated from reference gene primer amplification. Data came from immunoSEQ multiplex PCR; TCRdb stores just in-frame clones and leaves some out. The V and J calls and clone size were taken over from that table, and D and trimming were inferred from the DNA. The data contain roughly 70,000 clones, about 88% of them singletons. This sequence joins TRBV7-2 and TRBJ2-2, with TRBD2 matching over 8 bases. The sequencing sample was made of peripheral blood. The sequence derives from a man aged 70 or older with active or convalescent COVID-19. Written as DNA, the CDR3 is TGTGCCAGCAGCTTCCTAGCGGGCACCGGGGAGCTGTTTTTT. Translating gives CASSFLAGTGELFF. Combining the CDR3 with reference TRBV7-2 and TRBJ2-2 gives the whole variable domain GAGVSQSPSNKVTEKGKDVELRCDPISGHTALYWYRQSLGQGLEFLIYFQGNSAPDKSGLPSDRFSAERTGGSVSTLTIQRTQQEDSAVYLCASSFLAGTGELFFGEGSRLTVL.